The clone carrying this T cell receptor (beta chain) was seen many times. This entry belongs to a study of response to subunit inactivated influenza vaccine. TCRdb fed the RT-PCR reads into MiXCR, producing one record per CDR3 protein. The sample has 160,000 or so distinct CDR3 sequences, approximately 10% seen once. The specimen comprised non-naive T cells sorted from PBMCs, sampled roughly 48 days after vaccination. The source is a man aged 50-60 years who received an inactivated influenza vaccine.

CDR3 sequence reads: CSARGRTKVGTDTQYF. The CDR3 DNA reads as TGCAGTGCTAGGGGGCGGACGAAGGTCGGCACAGATACGCAGTATTTT. V is TRBV20-1 and J is TRBJ2-3; a weak D match, TRBD1 (5 bases). V lost 3 bases and J lost 1, with 17 bases in between. This CDR3 comprises 16 residues. The germline CDR1 and CDR2 sequences are DFQATT and SNEGSKA (reference sequence).